This T cell receptor (beta chain) was recovered during a study of T cells in Graves' hyperthyroidism and ophthalmopathy. Regarding this clonotype: Its antigen remains unidentified.

Germline CDR1 and CDR2: MDHEN and SYDVKM. V was clipped by 4 bases and J by 0 bases; unmatched bases: 1. This CDR3 comprises 16 residues. From RNA transcripts, TCR beta CDR3 regions were amplified. First-round RT-PCR with HTBI primers amplified the TCR CDR3 region. TCRdb processed the multiplex PCR reads anew with MiXCR; each CDR3 protein has one entry. The repertoire consists of under 650,000 distinct CDR3 sequences, with around 15% occurring once and the leading ten covering 3.5% to 4%. Not enrolled were patients with uncontrolled infection, other autoimmune disease, pregnancy or lactation. The source of the PBMCs was around 9 ml of fresh peripheral blood. Overall study results and limits: Median prediction lead before ophthalmopathy onset was 5.5 to 7 months with the model. Blood also carried most thyroid clonotypes expanded above 0.001.

The source material was blood. This clonotype was sampled from a woman aged 25-40 years with Graves' hyperthyroidism. The gene calls are TRBV28 and TRBJ2-2, with TRBD1 matching 11 bases. CDR3 region: CASSWGQGANTGELFF. The CDR3 DNA reads TGTGCCAGCAGTTGGGGACAGGGGGCGAACACCGGGGAGCTGTTTTTT. The full variable domain, rest sourced from reference TRBV28 and TRBJ2-2, is DVKVTQSSRYLVKRTGEKVFLECVQDMDHENMFWYRQDPGLGLRLIYFSYDVKMKEKGDIPEGYSVSREKKERFSLILESASTNQTSMYLCASSWGQGANTGELFFGEGSRLTVL.